This TCR beta chain was obtained from a study of blood T cell repertoires in COVID-19. Whole-study context: Specimens from acute and convalescent COVID-19 originated in the United States, Italy and Spain. The analysed material was cDNA or gDNA that came from T cells, B-cell-depleted T cells, or PBMCs.

In this sample, this clone turned up a few times. Germline V gene sequence: CDR1 LGHNA, CDR2 YNFKEQ. The CDR3 is 14 amino acids. V lost 1 base and J lost 2, with 6 bases in between. In the original workflow: Cell counts per sample came from amplifying reference gene primers. The table came from immunoSEQ multiplex PCR; TCRdb's copy has only in-frame clones and leaves some out. Clone size and V and J calls were adopted from that table, with D and trimming inferred from the DNA. In the table there are fewer than 250,000 clones, roughly 86% of which are singletons. This chain links TRBV4-2 with TRBJ1-5; D may be TRBD1 (6 bases). The receptor comes from a man between 50 and 59 years old with acute or convalescent COVID-19. Sequencing used peripheral blood. The CDR3 nucleotides read TGTGCCAGCAGCCAAGGGACAGGCAATCAGCCCCAGCATTTT. Translating gives CASSQGTGNQPQHF.